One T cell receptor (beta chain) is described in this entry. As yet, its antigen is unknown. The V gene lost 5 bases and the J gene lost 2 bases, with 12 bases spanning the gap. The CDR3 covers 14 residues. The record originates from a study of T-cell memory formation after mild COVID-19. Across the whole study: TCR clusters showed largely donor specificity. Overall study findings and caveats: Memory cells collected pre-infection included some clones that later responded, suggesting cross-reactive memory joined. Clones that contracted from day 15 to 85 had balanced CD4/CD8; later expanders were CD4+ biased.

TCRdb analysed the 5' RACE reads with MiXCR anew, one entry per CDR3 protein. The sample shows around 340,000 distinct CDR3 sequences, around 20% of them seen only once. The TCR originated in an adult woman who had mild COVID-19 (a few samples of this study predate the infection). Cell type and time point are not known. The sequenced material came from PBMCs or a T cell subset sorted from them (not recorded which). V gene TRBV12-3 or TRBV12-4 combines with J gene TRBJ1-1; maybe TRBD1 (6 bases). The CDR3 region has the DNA TGTGCCAGCAGTGACGGGGGCGGAAACACTGAAGCTTTCTTT. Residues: CASSDGGGNTEAFF.